This T cell receptor beta chain was identified in a study of blood T cell repertoires in COVID-19. Study-level background: The samples span acute and convalescent COVID-19 from the United States, Italy and Spain.

In the study's own analysis: For nucleated cells, counts were estimated from reference gene primer amplification. Sequencing was performed with immunoSEQ multiplex PCR; in TCRdb, only in-frame clones are kept and a portion is missing. That table gives V, J and clone size, and the DNA gave D and trimming. The repertoire holds about 200,000 clones, with approximately 90% as singletons. The V gene's germline CDR1 is SGHTA and CDR2 FQGNSA. The CDR3 has 15 amino acids. Losses at the gene ends were 1 base for V and 2 bases for J; bases not matched to a gene: 3. Cohort assignment relied on participant-reported clinical history. Resolution of symptoms, clearance, or two negative PCRs was present in recovered Cohort 3 donors.

The sequence was obtained from a woman in her 30s who had recovered from COVID-19. The J gene is TRBJ2-3, the V gene TRBV7-2, with 7 bases matching TRBD2. The sample consisted of PBMCs or T cells enriched from blood (not recorded which). The CDR3 protein is CASSLGLALTDTQYF. The CDR3 bases are TGTGCCAGCAGCTTAGGACTAGCCCTCACAGATACGCAGTATTTT.